The 3 T cell receptor beta chains presented below share a single source sample, sequenced in a study of T cell repertoires in cytomegalovirus infection (dated by TCRdb to the late 2010s). The reads were generated on an Illumina HiSeq 1500. TCRdb reprocessed the public reads (quality trimming at Q25 with fastp, clone calling with MiXCR) and kept in-frame beta chains. Identical CDR3 proteins give one entry, which carries the most common genes and DNA. The sample table contains 170,000 or so distinct CDR3 sequences; only one count was recorded for about a sixth of them. Of the sample, around 27% falls within the top ten clones. The sequencing sample was made of CD8+ T cells from PBMCs. All receptors come from a human donor in good health (CMV status not recorded). Some clones in this sample may be carry-over from other donors' samples.

This clonotype has more than one count but fewer than ten. The chain is built from TRBV13 and TRBJ2-1; a possible D gene is TRBD2 (7 bases). V was shortened by 2 bases and J by 3 bases, with 14 bases between the two germline ends. The CDR3 runs to 16 residues. Germline V gives CDR1 PRHDT, CDR2 FYEKMQ (reference sequence). The CDR3 sequence is CASSLRGGANYNEQFF. The DNA of the CDR3 is TGTGCCAGCAGCTTAAGGGGGGGGGCTAACTACAATGAGCAGTTCTTC.

This clonotype occurred many times. V is TRBV7-7 and J is TRBJ2-7; D gene unclear. The CDR3 consists of 13 residues. Looked up from germline, CDR1 is SSHAT and CDR2 is FNYEAQ (reference sequence). V dropped 4 bases and J dropped 1 base, with 8 bases sitting between them. This chain's CDR3 is CASSSGSSYEQYF. CDR3 bases: TGTGCCAGCAGCTCCGGGTCTTCCTACGAGCAGTACTTC. Looking up the rest from reference TRBV7-7 and TRBJ2-7 gives the full variable domain: GAGVSQSPRYKVTKRGQDVTLRCDPISSHATLYWYQQALGQGPEFLTYFNYEAQPDKSGLPSDRFSAERPEGSISTLTIQRTEQRDSAMYRCASSSGSSYEQYFGPGTRLTVT.

This clonotype was seen more than once but under ten times. The chain has TRBV29-1 and TRBJ2-3, with 9 nucleotides matching TRBD2. The germline gives CDR1 SQVTM, CDR2 ANQGSEA. This CDR3 has 15 amino acids. Trimming at V came to 3 bases and at J to 6 bases, leaving 10 bases not matched to a gene. The chain's CDR3 is CSVESSGGRKDTQYF. CDR3 nucleotide sequence: TGCAGCGTTGAGAGTAGCGGGGGCCGAAAGGATACGCAGTATTTT.